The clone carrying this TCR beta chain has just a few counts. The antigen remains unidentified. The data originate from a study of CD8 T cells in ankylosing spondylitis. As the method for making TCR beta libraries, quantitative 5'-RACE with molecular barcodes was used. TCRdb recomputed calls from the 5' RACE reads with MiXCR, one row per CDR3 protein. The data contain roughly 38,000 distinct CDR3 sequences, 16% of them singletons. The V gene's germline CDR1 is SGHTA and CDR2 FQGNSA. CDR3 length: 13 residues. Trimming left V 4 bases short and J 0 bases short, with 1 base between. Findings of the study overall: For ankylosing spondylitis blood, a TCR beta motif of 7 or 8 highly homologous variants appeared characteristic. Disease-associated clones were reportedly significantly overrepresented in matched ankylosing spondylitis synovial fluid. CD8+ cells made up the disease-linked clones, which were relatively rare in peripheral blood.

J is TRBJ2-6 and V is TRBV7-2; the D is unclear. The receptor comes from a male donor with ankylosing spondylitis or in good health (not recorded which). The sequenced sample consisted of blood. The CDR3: CASSSSGANVLTF. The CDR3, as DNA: TGTGCCAGCAGCTCCTCTGGGGCCAACGTCCTGACTTTC.